This TCR beta chain was found in a study of neurological immune-mediated disorders. The cell input for sorted libraries was 950,000 to 1,000,000, and those cells were CD4+ or CD8+ T cells. The CDR3 is 18 amino acids. The germline gives CDR1 SGHRS, CDR2 YFSETQ. The V and J ends lost 7 bases and 2 bases, in that order; junction bases with no gene match: 14. This clonotype was seen ten or more times. The method for making cDNA was 5'RACE, and it used 10-nucleotide random UMIs. Over 180 million TCR-beta sequences from 15-18 subjects were obtained in each sequencing run. TCRdb passed the 5' RACE reads through MiXCR, listing each CDR3 protein once. Here the sample spans 35,000 to 50,000 distinct CDR3 sequences, about 14% being singletons.

The chain employs TRBV5-1 and TRBJ1-3; 11 nucleotides line up with TRBD1. The sample taken for sequencing was CD4+ T cells from blood. This clonotype was obtained from a woman aged 55 to 70 with HTLV-1-associated myelopathy (HAM/TSP). The CDR3 nucleotides are TGCGCCAGCGGCCCGGGACAGGGGGAGGTTAATACTGGAAACACCATATATTTT. Translation: CASGPGQGEVNTGNTIYF.